The 15 T cell receptor beta chains below come from one sample, sequenced in a study of blood T cell repertoires in COVID-19. Sequencing was performed with immunoSEQ multiplex PCR; in TCRdb, only in-frame clones are kept and a portion is missing. The profile covers more than 200,000 clones, with 70% to 90% appearing a single time and more than 9% taken by the ten largest. The sequenced sample was peripheral blood. These receptors all come from a woman of 80 years or more with acute or convalescent COVID-19.

DNA for the CDR3: TGTGCCAGCAGCGAAGAGGTATACGGTGAAGCTTTCTTT. Its translation: CASSEEVYGEAFF. The rearrangement links TRBV25-1 to TRBJ1-1; D call uncertain. The ends were cut back, 6 bases at V and 7 bases at J, with 15 bases in the middle. The germline V gene has CDR1 MGHDK and CDR2 SYGVNS. This CDR3 spans 13 amino acids.

This clone turned up a few times. The chain uses TRBV29-1 and TRBJ2-2; 7 bases agree with TRBD2. This CDR3 spans 14 amino acids. J gave up 1 base and V 8 bases, and 7 bases lay outside the gene matches. Looked up from germline, CDR1 is SQVTM and CDR2 is ANQGSEA. CDR3 in DNA: TGCAGCTCTACATCGGGGGGGAACACCGGGGAGCTGTTTTTT. It specifies CSSTSGGNTGELFF.

With regard to this clone: This sample includes further DNA sequences coding for the same CDR3. The chain uses TRBV7-2 and TRBJ1-3; D is undetermined. Trimming pared 1 base from V and 4 bases from J, leaving 11 bases between. CDR3 length: 15 amino acids. Germline V lookup: CDR1 SGHTA, CDR2 FQGNSA. CDR3 residues: CASSLGPAGGNTIYF. Here the CDR3 DNA reads TGTGCCAGCAGCTTAGGCCCGGCGGGGGGAAACACCATATATTTT.

This clone was counted a single time. The genes are TRBV24-1 and TRBJ2-4; possibly TRBD2 for D (6 bases). From germline, CDR1 is KGHDR and CDR2 SFDVKD. This CDR3 contains 16 residues. V was cut by 7 bases and J by 0 bases, with 15 bases left in between. DNA for the CDR3: TGTGCCACCAGCCTAGGAGGGAGTGGAGCCAAAAACATTCAGTACTTC. Translated, it gives CATSLGGSGAKNIQYF.

This clone is a singleton in its sample. The DNA for the CDR3 is TGTGCCAGTAGCCATGTAGGGGACACCATATATTTT. This gives the protein CASSHVGDTIYF. The chain joins TRBV19 to TRBJ1-3; D is possibly TRBD1 (5 bases). This CDR3 has 12 amino acids. V lost 6 bases to trimming and J lost 8 bases, with 11 bases between them. Per germline, CDR1 LNHDA and CDR2 SQIVND (reference sequence).

V usage is TRBV7-9 and J usage is TRBJ2-2; weak D call: TRBD2 (5 bases). This CDR3 is 17 amino acids long. Germline loops: CDR1 SEHNR, CDR2 FQNEAQ (reference sequence). V was pared by 5 bases and J by 1 base, with 17 bases between. The CDR3 spells CASSPLGWTLNTGELFF. The CDR3 DNA follows: TGTGCCAGCAGCCCACTCGGGTGGACTTTGAACACCGGGGAGCTGTTTTTT. The full variable domain, completed using reference TRBV7-9 and TRBJ2-2, is DTGVSQNPRHKITKRGQNVTFRCDPISEHNRLYWYRQTLGQGPEFLTYFQNEAQLEKSRLLSDRFSAERPKGSFSTLEIQRTEQGDSAMYLCASSPLGWTLNTGELFFGEGSRLTVL.

This clone came up a few times. The V call is TRBV11-3, the J call TRBJ1-4; a possible D gene is TRBD1 (5 bases). This CDR3 is 15 amino acids long. V was cut by 1 base and J by 6 bases, with 12 bases left in between. Per germline, CDR1 SGHNT and CDR2 YENEEA. The CDR3 DNA is TGTGCCAGCAGCTTAGGTGGAGGGGATGATGAAAAACTGTTTTTT. The encoded protein is CASSLGGGDDEKLFF.

V is TRBV11-2 and J is TRBJ2-7; perhaps TRBD1 as D (6 bases). The CDR3 consists of 13 residues. From germline, CDR1 is SGHAT and CDR2 FQNNGV. Trimming removed 5 bases from V and 2 bases from J, with 10 bases in between. CDR3 bases: TGTGCCAGCAGCCCACAGGGAGCCTACGAGCAGTACTTC. This gives the protein CASSPQGAYEQYF. Variable domain in full (rest from reference TRBV11-2 and TRBJ2-7): EAGVAQSPRYKIIEKRQSVAFWCNPISGHATLYWYQQILGQGPKLLIQFQNNGVVDDSQLPKDRFSAERLKGVDSTLKIQPAKLEDSAVYLCASSPQGAYEQYFGPGTRLTVT.

The chain has TRBV5-1 and TRBJ1-1; 9 bases are a match to TRBD1. This CDR3 is 15 amino acids long. Trimming cost V 4 bases and J 2 bases; bases outside gene matches: 6. Germline CDR1 and CDR2: SGHRS and YFSETQ. In nucleotides, the CDR3 is TGCGCCAGCAGCCAACAGGGGGCCGATAACACTGAAGCTTTCTTT. This gives the protein CASSQQGADNTEAFF.

V gene TRBV7-3 combines with J gene TRBJ2-1; 9 bases match TRBD1. V gave up 2 bases and J gave up 4 bases; unmatched junction bases: 6. CDR1 is SGHTA and CDR2 is FQGTGA in the germline V gene. CDR3 length: 16 residues. This CDR3 reads CASSLPTGGGYNEQFF. The DNA for the CDR3 is TGTGCCAGCAGCTTACCCACAGGGGGCGGATACAATGAGCAGTTCTTC.

CDR3 protein: CASSLVGSTRVGETQYF. CDR3 nucleotide sequence: TGTGCCAGCAGCTTAGTGGGGTCCACCAGGGTCGGGGAGACCCAGTACTTC. The V and J genes are TRBV11-3 and TRBJ2-5, with a tentative D call TRBD1 (5 bases). This CDR3 region has 17 residues. The germline V and J ends were trimmed by 1 base and 5 bases, with 20 bases remaining between them. The germline V gene has CDR1 SGHNT and CDR2 YENEEA.

This clone was seen a handful of times. The rearrangement joins TRBV7-9 to TRBJ2-1; D is possibly TRBD1 (6 bases). Germline values: CDR1 SEHNR, CDR2 FQNEAQ (reference sequence). V dropped 5 bases and J dropped 7 bases, with 12 bases sitting between them. The CDR3 contains 13 residues. The chain's CDR3 is CASSRDITNEQFF. CDR3 bases: TGTGCCAGCAGCCGGGACATTACTAATGAGCAGTTCTTC.

The CDR3 sequence is CASGRSAEGSYNEQFF. In DNA, the CDR3 is TGTGCTAGTGGGAGATCAGCGGAGGGCTCCTACAATGAGCAGTTCTTC. The V call is TRBV12-5, the J call TRBJ2-1, with D tentatively TRBD2 (6 bases). CDR3 length: 16 amino acids. The ends were cut back, 6 bases at V and 0 bases at J, with 15 bases in the middle. Germline loops: CDR1 LGHNT, CDR2 FRNRAP.

This clone was counted a few times. This chain links TRBV3-1 (or the pseudogene TRBV3-2) with TRBJ2-2; D is possibly TRBD1 (5 bases). Germline CDR1 and CDR2: LGHDT and YNNKEL (reference sequence). The CDR3 runs 14 residues. The V and J ends lost 4 bases and 1 base respectively, with 7 bases between them. This CDR3 reads CASSPQGNTGELFF. The CDR3 nucleotides are TGTGCCAGCAGCCCTCAGGGGAACACCGGGGAGCTGTTTTTT.

The rearrangement joins TRBV5-1 to TRBJ2-2; 8 nucleotides align to TRBD2. V lost 6 bases to trimming and J lost 6 bases; unmatched junction nucleotides: 10. Germline values: CDR1 SGHRS, CDR2 YFSETQ. The CDR3 totals 15 residues. The CDR3 is CASTGTSGRSGELFF. Written as DNA, the CDR3 is TGCGCCAGCACCGGGACTAGTGGGAGGTCCGGGGAGCTGTTTTTT.